This is a list of T cell receptor beta chains from one sample in a study of T cell responses to AZD1222 COVID-19 vaccine. Clones were read by immunoSEQ multiplex PCR, and TCRdb kept only the in-frame ones, dropping some. This table has 65,000 to 80,000 clones, about 92% appearing once. The starting material was peripheral blood, obtained on day 0 of AZD1222 vaccination. These receptors were taken from an adult in good health. Both conserved end residues are part of each CDR3. Each record gives: clone size, D gene, J gene, V gene, CDR3 protein, CDR3 DNA. A D gene is named only where the DNA matches it firmly. Only some rows state a clone size, as once, few, many or a class for expanded clones.

size: -
D: -
J: TRBJ2-1
V: TRBV11-3
CDR3: CASSLDLSSTEQFF
DNA: TGTGCCAGCAGCTTAGATCTAAGTTCTACTGAGCAGTTCTTC

size: -
D: -
J: TRBJ1-5
V: TRBV6-5
CDR3: CASSFGGGVRQPQHF
DNA: TGTGCCAGCAGTTTCGGAGGGGGAGTTCGTCAGCCCCAGCATTTT

size: few
D: -
J: TRBJ1-2
V: TRBV6-1
CDR3: CASSDWGRNYGYTF
DNA: TGTGCCAGCAGTGATTGGGGACGCAACTATGGCTACACCTTC

size: -
D: -
J: TRBJ2-7
V: TRBV5-1
CDR3: CASSLDRQPEQYF
DNA: TGCGCCAGCAGCTTGGATCGACAACCCGAGCAGTACTTC

size: -
D: -
J: TRBJ1-5
V: TRBV2
CDR3: CASSPDSYSNQPQHF
DNA: TGTGCCAGCAGTCCCGACAGTTATAGCAATCAGCCCCAGCATTTT

size: -
D: TRBD1
J: TRBJ1-4
V: TRBV5-1
CDR3: CASSYNDRGNEKLFF
DNA: TGCGCCAGCAGCTATAACGACAGGGGAAATGAAAAACTGTTTTTT

size: -
D: TRBD2
J: TRBJ2-7
V: TRBV7-6
CDR3: CASSSWTSGETYEQYF
DNA: TGTGCCAGCAGCTCATGGACTAGCGGGGAGACCTACGAGCAGTACTTC

size: -
D: TRBD1
J: TRBJ1-1
V: TRBV3-1/TRBV3-2
CDR3: CASSQAGTGAGTEAFF
DNA: TGTGCCAGCAGCCAAGCGGGCACAGGGGCTGGCACTGAAGCTTTCTTT

size: -
D: -
J: TRBJ2-1
V: TRBV19
CDR3: CASGGGNSYNEQFF
DNA: TGTGCCTCAGGGGGAGGGAACTCCTACAATGAGCAGTTCTTC

size: -
D: -
J: TRBJ1-1
V: TRBV6-6
CDR3: CASSYGNGAEAFF
DNA: TGTGCCAGCAGTTACGGGAACGGCGCTGAAGCTTTCTTT

size: -
D: -
J: TRBJ1-1
V: TRBV5-1
CDR3: CASSLNREAFF
DNA: TGCGCCAGCAGCTTGAACCGGGAAGCTTTCTTT

size: -
D: -
J: TRBJ1-1
V: TRBV11-3
CDR3: CASSFAGLNTEAFF
DNA: TGTGCCAGCAGCTTCGCTGGGCTGAACACTGAAGCTTTCTTT

size: -
D: -
J: TRBJ2-7
V: TRBV13
CDR3: CASSLGDNSYEQYF
DNA: TGTGCCAGCAGCTTAGGGGACAATTCCTACGAGCAGTACTTC